The present T cell receptor beta chain was sequenced within a study of long-term antiretroviral therapy in people with HIV. Points from the study as a whole: ART adherence, viral resistance and therapy changes went undocumented. HIV repertoire CDR3 lengths ranged less widely than those of controls.

The CDR3 spans 14 residues. Trimming removed 1 base at V and 2 bases at J, with 9 bases between. The germline CDR1 and CDR2 sequences are SEHNR and FQNEAQ (reference sequence). The run of the v3.0 immunoSEQ assay was at survey level. Clones were read by immunoSEQ multiplex PCR, and TCRdb kept only the in-frame ones, dropping some. The data contain approximately 25,000 clones, 75% to 85% of them singletons. This clone was found a few times. The antigen is undetermined. The starting material was unsorted PBMCs, obtained 3 years after starting antiretroviral therapy. This sequence joins TRBV7-9 and TRBJ2-7; D ambiguous. The origin of this receptor is a man in his fifties with HIV. The CDR3 region is CASSLVLGAYEQYF. The CDR3 coding sequence is TGTGCCAGCAGCTTAGTTTTGGGCGCCTACGAGCAGTACTTC.